The clone carrying this TCR beta chain was recorded a few times. What it binds is unknown. The data were obtained in a study of brain T cells in children with intractable seizures. Surgery cases with the highest brain T cell transcript signatures were chosen for sequencing. Before surgery, patients took at least one anti-epileptic drug. TCRdb keeps only in-frame clones here, not all; method: immunoSEQ multiplex PCR. The top ten clones hold more than 7.5% of a sample with about 7,400 clones, approximately 73% of them seen once. Study-wide points: Only CDR3 sequence similarity suggested viral specificity, without known HCMV serostatus.

The junction had 4 bases not matched to a gene; V was cut back by 3 bases and J by 7 bases. The germline V gene has CDR1 MNHNS and CDR2 SASEGT. The CDR3 spans 13 residues. This specimen consisted of resected brain tissue, obtained at surgery. This sequence was found in a boy younger than two with tuberous sclerosis and intractable seizures. The chain recombines TRBV6-1 with TRBJ1-1; TRBD1 matches at 8 bases. The CDR3 spells CASSEDRAYEAFF. The CDR3 DNA reads as TGTGCCAGCAGTGAGGACAGGGCCTATGAAGCTTTCTTT.